This record covers a single TCR beta chain. The antigen remains unidentified. These data belong to a study of identifying expanded T cells in peripheral blood. The study, taken as a whole, reports: Across healthy donors, higher total template counts meant significantly greater roughly two-week count variance.

Clones were sequenced by immunoSEQ multiplex PCR, and TCRdb holds only the in-frame ones, with some missing. This sample has some 99,000 clones, with about 87% found just once. The CDR3 contains 15 residues. CDR1 SGHAT and CDR2 FQNNGV come from the germline V gene. Trimming pared 1 base from V and 0 bases from J, leaving 8 bases between. This chain uses TRBV11-2 with TRBJ2-3; no clear D gene. Sequencing was carried out using blood. The sequence was obtained from a person aged 18-69 years in good health. CDR3 DNA sequence: TGTGCCAGCAGCTTAGGGGCGCAAAGCACAGATACGCAGTATTTT. The encoded protein is CASSLGAQSTDTQYF.